This TCR beta chain appears in the sequencing data of a study of beta chain features in type 1 diabetes. Every bit of the isolated RNA underwent reverse transcription, so sequencing read expressed TCRB transcripts. Measured with immunoSEQ multiplex PCR; TCRdb has only the in-frame clones, and not every one. Among more than 250,000 clones, roughly 24% were seen once, and the ten largest hold over 0.01%. Trimming shortened V by 4 bases and J by 7 bases, and 11 bases separated the two germline ends. The CDR3 length is 12 residues. Germline CDR1 is SGHNT and CDR2 is YYREEE (reference sequence). In its sample, this clone was seen a few times. Its specificity is unknown. Notes on the study in general: For Type 1 diabetes patients, all four CD4+ subsets carried TCRB CDR3s that were moderately but significantly shorter. Whether HLA type influences TCRB rearrangement remained unresolved here.

Every participating donor gave one draw, a heparinised blood sample averaging approximately 110 mL. This chain links TRBV5-4 with TRBJ1-1; tentatively, D is TRBD1 (6 bases). Sequencing was done on a sample of naive CD4+ T cells from blood. The source of this sequence is a woman aged 25-40 years with type 1 diabetes. CDR3 in DNA: TGTGCCAGCAGCCAGGACAGCCTTGAAGCTTTCTTT. It yields the protein CASSQDSLEAFF.